Listed here are 26 T cell receptor beta chains from one sample, sequenced in a study of blood T cell repertoires in COVID-19. Assay used: immunoSEQ multiplex PCR; TCRdb lists only in-frame clones, some missing. The sample consists of 200,000 to 250,000 clones, more than 80% of them appearing once. Sequencing was carried out using peripheral blood. These receptors were obtained from a woman at least 80 years old with COVID-19, enrolled during active disease.

This clone appeared a few times. This rearrangement joins TRBV5-1 to TRBJ1-2; D gene unclear. The CDR3 is 12 amino acids. The germline V gene has CDR1 SGHRS and CDR2 YFSETQ. V shed 0 bases and J shed 6 bases, with 6 bases lying between them. The CDR3 reads CASSLVGDGYTF. The CDR3 region has the DNA TGCGCCAGCAGCTTGGTGGGCGATGGCTACACCTTC.

This chain joins TRBV14 and TRBJ1-3, with D tentatively TRBD1 (6 bases). Trimming took 3 bases from V and 4 from J, leaving 10 bases between them. This CDR3 comprises 14 residues. Germline loops: CDR1 SGHDN, CDR2 FVKESK. CDR3 nucleotides: TGTGCCAGCAGCCAGATACAGGGAGGAAACACCATATATTTT. It codes for CASSQIQGGNTIYF.

This clone was seen just once. The genes are TRBV28 and TRBJ2-2; possible D gene TRBD2, 6 bases. The V end lost 7 bases, the J end lost 3 bases, and 15 bases lay between the germline ends. Germline CDR1 reads MDHEN; CDR2 reads SYDVKM. The CDR3 extends over 15 amino acids. The CDR3 spells CASTPVRGDTGELFF. CDR3 DNA sequence: TGTGCCAGCACGCCGGTGCGGGGTGACACCGGGGAGCTGTTTTTT. Based on the CDR3 plus reference TRBV28 and TRBJ2-2, the full variable domain is DVKVTQSSRYLVKRTGEKVFLECVQDMDHENMFWYRQDPGLGLRLIYFSYDVKMKEKGDIPEGYSVSREKKERFSLILESASTNQTSMYLCASTPVRGDTGELFFGEGSRLTVL.

The chain links TRBV6-5 to TRBJ1-5, with D perhaps TRBD1 (6 bases). V gave up 7 bases and J gave up 5 bases, with 12 bases separating them. This CDR3 region has 13 residues. Germline CDR1 and CDR2: MNHEY and SVGAGI. Written as DNA, the CDR3 is TGTGCCAGCACCCACAGGGCAGATCAGCCCCAGCATTTT. It codes for CASTHRADQPQHF.

This clone was seen ten or more times. This sample also contains other DNA sequences that code for the same CDR3. This chain connects TRBV11-2 to TRBJ2-3; D is uncertain. The CDR3 is 12 amino acids. Trimming took off 6 bases at V and 0 bases at J, with 4 bases between the two ends. Germline values: CDR1 SGHAT, CDR2 FQNNGV. In nucleotides, the CDR3 is TGTGCCAGCAGTTCGAGCACAGATACGCAGTATTTT. Translating it yields CASSSSTDTQYF.

The genes are TRBV6-1 and TRBJ2-7; tentative D call: TRBD1 (7 bases). Germline V CDR1 and CDR2: MNHNS, SASEGT. The length of the CDR3 is 16 residues. V shed 4 bases and J shed 0 bases, with 16 bases lying between them. The CDR3 loop reads CASSAAGQRSSYEQYF. The CDR3 DNA reads TGTGCCAGCAGTGCGGCGGGACAGCGATCCTCCTACGAGCAGTACTTC.

This chain connects TRBV29-1 to TRBJ2-7; 10 bases line up with TRBD2. The germline V gene has CDR1 SQVTM and CDR2 ANQGSEA. Trimming removed 4 bases from V and 4 bases from J; junction bases left unmatched: 1. The CDR3 loop spans 12 amino acids. Here the CDR3 reads CSVGTSGYEQYF. Written as DNA, the CDR3 is TGCAGCGTTGGGACTAGCGGTTACGAGCAGTACTTC.

The CDR3 DNA reads TGTGCCAGCAGCTTGGGAAGCAGGGCCTCATGGACTGAAGCTTTCTTT. Encoded protein: CASSLGSRASWTEAFF. This chain joins TRBV5-4 and TRBJ1-1, with D possibly matching TRBD1 (5 bases). The CDR3 runs 16 residues. The V gene lost 0 bases and the J gene lost 5 bases, with 17 bases spanning the gap. Germline loops: CDR1 SGHNT, CDR2 YYREEE (reference sequence).

J is TRBJ2-3 and V is TRBV5-5; D possibly corresponds to TRBD2 (6 bases). From germline, CDR1 is SGHKS and CDR2 YYEKEE (reference sequence). The V end lost 1 base, the J end lost 5 bases, and 11 bases lay between the germline ends. The CDR3 is made up of 14 amino acids. CDR3 region: CASSLWGVGDTQYF. CDR3 coding DNA: TGTGCCAGCAGCTTGTGGGGGGTCGGAGATACGCAGTATTTT.

The V and J genes are TRBV6-5 and TRBJ1-5; possible D gene TRBD1, 5 bases. CDR3 length equals 14 residues. Germline V gene sequence: CDR1 MNHEY, CDR2 SVGAGI. V lost 7 bases and J 0 bases, leaving 10 bases between the germline ends. The CDR3 DNA follows: TGTGCCAGCAACGGACACTATAGCAATCAGCCCCAGCATTTT. It specifies CASNGHYSNQPQHF.

CDR3 sequence reads: CASSSIVRIHEQYF. CDR3 nucleotides: TGTGCCAGCAGTTCCATCGTTAGAATTCACGAGCAGTACTTC. This chain links TRBV6-5 with TRBJ2-7; D is uncertain. The CDR3 sequence is 14 residues long. V was shortened by 4 bases and J by 5 bases, with 15 bases between the two germline ends. Germline loops: CDR1 MNHEY, CDR2 SVGAGI.

The table lists this clone with a few counts. This chain links TRBV7-2 with TRBJ2-3, with TRBD2 identical over 10 bases. V lost 5 bases and J lost 6; bases outside the gene matches: 5. This CDR3 is 14 amino acids long. CDR1 SGHTA and CDR2 FQGNSA come from the germline V gene. The CDR3 region is CASSPQRGGDTQYF. The CDR3 DNA reads TGTGCCAGCAGCCCGCAGCGGGGGGGCGATACGCAGTATTTT. The full variable domain, its missing parts supplied by reference TRBV7-2 and TRBJ2-3, is GAGVSQSPSNKVTEKGKDVELRCDPISGHTALYWYRQSLGQGLEFLIYFQGNSAPDKSGLPSDRFSAERTGGSVSTLTIQRTQQEDSAVYLCASSPQRGGDTQYFGPGTRLTVL.

The genes are TRBV2 and TRBJ1-1; possibly TRBD1 for D (6 bases). CDR3 length equals 14 residues. V shed 5 bases and J shed 1 base, with 11 bases lying between them. Germline CDR1 SNHLY, CDR2 FYNNEI. The CDR3 nucleotides are TGTGCCAGCAGTCCAACAGGGAGGAACACTGAAGCTTTCTTT. Its protein is CASSPTGRNTEAFF.

This rearrangement joins TRBV5-6 to TRBJ2-3; 7 bases are shared with TRBD2. The CDR3 is made up of 12 amino acids. Germline CDR1 SGHDT, CDR2 YYEEEE. J lost 5 bases, V lost 6 bases, and 3 bases had no gene match. The CDR3 loop reads CASTTSVDTQYF. In nucleotides, the CDR3 is TGTGCCAGCACCACTAGCGTAGATACGCAGTATTTT. The whole variable domain, filled in from reference TRBV5-6 and TRBJ2-3, reads DAGVTQSPTHLIKTRGQQVTLRCSPKSGHDTVSWYQQALGQGPQFIFQYYEEEERQRGNFPDRFSGHQFPNYSSELNVNALLLGDSALYLCASTTSVDTQYFGPGTRLTVL.

The rearrangement uses TRBV6-5 and TRBJ1-6; the match to TRBD1 covers 9 bases. The CDR3 is made up of 15 amino acids. V shed 7 bases, J shed 7 bases, and the junction held 8 bases outside the gene matches. Germline V lookup: CDR1 MNHEY, CDR2 SVGAGI. This chain's CDR3 is CASISGQGLNSPLHF. DNA for the CDR3: TGTGCCAGCATCTCCGGACAGGGGCTAAATTCACCCCTCCACTTT.

V gene TRBV10-2 combines with J gene TRBJ2-3; 9 nucleotides agree with TRBD1. The CDR3 extends over 17 amino acids. Germline assignment: CDR1 WSHSY and CDR2 SAAADI. V shed 6 bases and J 3 bases; nucleotides not matched to a gene: 13. The DNA for the CDR3 is TGCGCCAGCAGACCCGAGTTTGTGGGACAGGGAACAGATACGCAGTATTTT. Amino acids: CASRPEFVGQGTDTQYF.

V and J are TRBV6-1 and TRBJ1-1, with 7 bases identical to TRBD1. This CDR3 region has 15 residues. V shed 2 bases and J 7 bases; nucleotides not matched to a gene: 10. Germline loops: CDR1 MNHNS, CDR2 SASEGT. CDR3 sequence: CASSEIIGGRDEAFF. The CDR3 nucleotides read TGTGCCAGCAGTGAAATAATAGGGGGCAGAGATGAAGCTTTCTTT.

V usage is TRBV18 and J usage is TRBJ2-1, with 7 bases aligning to TRBD2. V lost 2 bases, J lost 4 bases, and 5 bases stayed unmatched. CDR3 length equals 15 residues. Germline CDR1 reads KGHSH; CDR2 reads LQKENI. The CDR3 region has the DNA TGTGCCAGCTCACCAACGAGCGGGACTTACAATGAGCAGTTCTTC. It is translated as CASSPTSGTYNEQFF.

V and J are TRBV10-2 and TRBJ1-1, with TRBD1 matching over 9 bases. Trimming at V came to 7 bases and at J to 4 bases, leaving 10 bases not matched to a gene. CDR1 is WSHSY and CDR2 is SAAADI in the germline V gene. The CDR3 has 15 residues. In DNA, the CDR3 is TGCGCCAGCACGGGCCCGGACAGGGGTAGCACTGAAGCTTTCTTT. Translated, it gives CASTGPDRGSTEAFF.

This rearrangement joins TRBV5-4 to TRBJ2-2, with 8 positions matching TRBD2. The junction had 12 bases not matched to a gene; V was cut back by 3 bases and J by 8 bases. This CDR3 has 16 amino acids. From germline, CDR1 is SGHNT and CDR2 YYREEE (reference sequence). The CDR3 region has the DNA TGTGCCAGCAGCTCCGCCGCAGCGGGAGAGGCTGGGGAGCTGTTTTTT. It is translated as CASSSAAAGEAGELFF. The variable domain in full, with the rest retrieved from reference TRBV5-4 and TRBJ2-2, is ETGVTQSPTHLIKTRGQQVTLRCSSQSGHNTVSWYQQALGQGPQFIFQYYREEENGRGNFPPRFSGLQFPNYSSELNVNALELDDSALYLCASSSAAAGEAGELFFGEGSRLTVL.

The chain combines TRBV28 with TRBJ2-5; D is possibly TRBD2 (5 bases). V was clipped by 6 bases and J by 5 bases, with 16 bases between them. This CDR3 has 14 amino acids. Germline loops: CDR1 MDHEN, CDR2 SYDVKM. CDR3 DNA sequence: TGTGCCAGCAGCGGGCGGCTAGCCGGGGAGACCCAGTACTTC. Translated, it gives CASSGRLAGETQYF.

The J gene is TRBJ1-1, the V gene TRBV5-1; D unresolved. Germline CDR1 is SGHRS and CDR2 is YFSETQ. The CDR3 loop spans 16 amino acids. V shed 0 bases and J shed 7 bases, with 19 bases lying between them. As DNA, the CDR3 is TGCGCCAGCAGCTTGGAGACGCACGATGCGGGTGGTGAAGCTTTCTTT. Its translation is CASSLETHDAGGEAFF.

CDR3 coding DNA: TGTGCCAGCAGTTGGGGGGACAATCAGCCCCAGCATTTT. This encodes CASSWGDNQPQHF. The V and J genes are TRBV25-1 and TRBJ1-5; D might be TRBD1 (5 bases). The V end was cut by 5 bases, the J end by 3 bases, with 8 bases between. The CDR3 is made up of 13 amino acids. Germline CDR1 reads MGHDK; CDR2 reads SYGVNS.

The chain uses TRBV3-1 (or the pseudogene TRBV3-2) and TRBJ1-3; D is possibly TRBD1 (6 bases). V was cut by 4 bases and J by 4 bases, with 8 bases left in between. CDR1 and CDR2 (germline): LGHDT, YNNKEL (reference sequence). The CDR3 is 13 amino acids. DNA for the CDR3: TGTGCCAGCAGCCGCAGGGGCGGAAACACCATATATTTT. Its translation: CASSRRGGNTIYF.

This sequence joins TRBV3-1 (or the pseudogene TRBV3-2) and TRBJ2-5, with 9 positions matching TRBD2. The CDR3 has 15 amino acids. The germline V gene has CDR1 LGHDT and CDR2 YNNKEL (reference sequence). V shed 3 bases and J 5 bases; nucleotides not matched to a gene: 7. The DNA of the CDR3 is TGTGCCAGCAGCCACCTGCGGGGGGGAAGGGAGACCCAGTACTTC. Residues: CASSHLRGGRETQYF.

The rearrangement links TRBV5-1 to TRBJ2-1, with D perhaps TRBD1 (6 bases). CDR3 length equals 14 residues. V dropped 4 bases and J dropped 1 base, with 9 bases sitting between them. The germline V gene encodes CDR1 SGHRS and CDR2 YFSETQ. The CDR3 protein is CASSTRGSYNEQFF. CDR3 DNA sequence: TGCGCCAGCAGCACTAGGGGGTCCTACAATGAGCAGTTCTTC. Supplemented by reference TRBV5-1 and TRBJ2-1, the full variable domain reads KAGVTQTPRYLIKTRGQQVTLSCSPISGHRSVSWYQQTPGQGLQFLFEYFSETQRNKGNFPGRFSGRQFSNSRSEMNVSTLELGDSALYLCASSTRGSYNEQFFGPGTRLTVL.